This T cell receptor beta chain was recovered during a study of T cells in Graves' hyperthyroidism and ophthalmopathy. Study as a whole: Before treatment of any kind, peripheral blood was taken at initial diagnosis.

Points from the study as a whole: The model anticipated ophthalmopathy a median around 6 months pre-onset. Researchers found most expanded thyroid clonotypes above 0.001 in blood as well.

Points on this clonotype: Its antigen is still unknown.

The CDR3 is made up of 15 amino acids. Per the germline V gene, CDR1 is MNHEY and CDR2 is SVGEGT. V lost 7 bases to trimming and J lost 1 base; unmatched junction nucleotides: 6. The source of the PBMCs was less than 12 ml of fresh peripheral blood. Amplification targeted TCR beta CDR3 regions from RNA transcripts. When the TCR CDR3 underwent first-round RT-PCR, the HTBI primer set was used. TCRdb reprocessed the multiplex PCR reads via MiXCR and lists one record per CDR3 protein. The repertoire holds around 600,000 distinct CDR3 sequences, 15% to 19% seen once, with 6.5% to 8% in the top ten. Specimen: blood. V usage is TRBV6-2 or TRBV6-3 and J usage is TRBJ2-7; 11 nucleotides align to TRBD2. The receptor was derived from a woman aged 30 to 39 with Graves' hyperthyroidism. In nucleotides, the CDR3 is TGTGCCAGCAACCTAGCGGGAGGCCCTTCCTACGAGCAGTACTTC. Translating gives CASNLAGGPSYEQYF.